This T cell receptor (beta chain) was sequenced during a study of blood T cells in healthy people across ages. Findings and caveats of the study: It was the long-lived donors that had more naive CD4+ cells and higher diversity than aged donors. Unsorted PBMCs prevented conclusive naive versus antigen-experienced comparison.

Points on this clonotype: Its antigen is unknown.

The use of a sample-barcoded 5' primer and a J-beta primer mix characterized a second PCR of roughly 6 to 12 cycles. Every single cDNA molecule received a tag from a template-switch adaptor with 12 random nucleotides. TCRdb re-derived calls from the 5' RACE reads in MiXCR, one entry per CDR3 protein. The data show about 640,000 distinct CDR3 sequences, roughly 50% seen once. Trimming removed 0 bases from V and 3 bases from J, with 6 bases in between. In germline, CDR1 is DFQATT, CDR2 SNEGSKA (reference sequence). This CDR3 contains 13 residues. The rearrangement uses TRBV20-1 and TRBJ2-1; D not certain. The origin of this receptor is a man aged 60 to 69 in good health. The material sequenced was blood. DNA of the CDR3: TGCAGTGCTAGAGAACTGATCTACAATGAGCAGTTCTTC. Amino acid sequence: CSARELIYNEQFF.